The 29 T cell receptor beta chains in this list originate from one sample, sequenced in a study of CD8+ T cells in alopecia areata. cDNA prepared by RNA extraction and subsequent reverse transcription served as the template for sequencing. TCRdb's table, derived via immunoSEQ multiplex PCR, lists solely in-frame clones and lacks some. The sample has 150,000 to 200,000 clones, more than 50% seen once. Treatment in this sample: oral pan-JAK inhibitor, 5-10 mg twice daily. The source was CD4+ T cells sorted from blood, collected at week 24, from a patient treated with tofacitinib. These receptors were taken from a human donor with alopecia areata.

V and J are TRBV30 and TRBJ1-2, with 7 bases matching TRBD1. The germline gives CDR1 GTSNPN, CDR2 SVGIG (reference sequence). J lost 7 bases, V lost 3 bases, and 5 bases had no gene match. This CDR3 is 12 amino acids long. The CDR3 reads CAWSSGQVGYTF. The CDR3 DNA is TGTGCCTGGAGCTCCGGACAGGTTGGCTACACCTTC.

This clone was seen more than once but under ten times. The chain links TRBV2 to TRBJ2-5; the D is unclear. The ends were cut back, 8 bases at V and 7 bases at J, with 17 bases in the middle. CDR1 SNHLY and CDR2 FYNNEI come from the germline V gene. The CDR3 loop spans 13 amino acids. CDR3 sequence reads: CASHQIQKATQYF. The CDR3 DNA reads TGTGCCAGCCACCAGATCCAGAAGGCGACCCAGTACTTC.

Remarks on this clone: Germline and junction disagree at one end, which may indicate a read error. V and J are TRBV6-1 and TRBJ2-5; D gene ambiguous. CDR1 is MNHNS, CDR2 SASEGT, per germline. The CDR3 loop spans 14 amino acids. The CDR3 loop is CAISEKASQETQYF. The CDR3 DNA sequence: TGTGCCATCAGTGAGAAGGCCAGTCAAGAGACCCAGTACTTC.

CDR3 bases: TGTGCCTGGAGTAGGACAGGGAGGACCTACGAGCAGTACTTC. Amino acid sequence: CAWSRTGRTYEQYF. This chain connects TRBV30 to TRBJ2-7; 8 nucleotides match TRBD1. The CDR3 is 14 amino acids. From germline, CDR1 is GTSNPN and CDR2 SVGIG (reference sequence). The J segment lost 2 bases and the V segment lost 2 bases, leaving 5 bases of the junction unmatched.

As for this clone: A junction end diverges from the germline sequence, so it may reflect a read error. The chain employs TRBV11-2 and TRBJ2-7, with TRBD2 matching 7 bases. The CDR3 totals 14 residues. Germline loops: CDR1 SGHAT, CDR2 FQNNGV. Written as DNA, the CDR3 is TGCGCCAGCAGCCAGACCCTGACTAGCCCGGAGCAGTACTTC. This gives the protein CASSQTLTSPEQYF.

J is TRBJ2-5 and V is TRBV5-6; perhaps TRBD1 as D (5 bases). V lost 4 bases and J lost 0, with 13 bases in between. Germline CDR1 is SGHDT and CDR2 is YYEEEE. CDR3 length: 15 residues. The CDR3 DNA is TGTGCCAGCAGCGTAATGACAGTGTACCAAGAGACCCAGTACTTC. Protein product: CASSVMTVYQETQYF.

This clone appeared a few times. This same CDR3 is encoded by further DNA sequences in the sample. The J gene is TRBJ1-1, the V gene TRBV29-1; D gene unclear. Germline-derived CDR1 and CDR2 are SQVTM and ANQGSEA. The V gene lost 7 bases and the J gene lost 2 bases, with 5 bases spanning the gap. The CDR3 is made up of 10 amino acids. CDR3 loop: CSAGNTEAFF. In DNA form, the CDR3 reads TGCAGCGCCGGAAACACTGAAGCTTTCTTT.

CDR3 loop: CAGSTGHYTDTQYF. Written as DNA, the CDR3 is TGTGCCGGATCAACAGGCCACTACACAGATACGCAGTATTTT. The chain is built from TRBV11-2 and TRBJ2-3; D perhaps matches TRBD1 (5 bases). The V end was cut by 11 bases, the J end by 2 bases, with 17 bases between. Germline lookup yields CDR1 SGHAT and CDR2 FQNNGV. This CDR3 spans 14 amino acids.

This clone appeared once. The CDR3 loop reads CASSESGINQPQHF. CDR3 DNA: TGTGCCAGCAGTGAGTCAGGGATCAATCAGCCCCAGCATTTT. The J gene is TRBJ1-5, the V gene TRBV25-1; possible D gene TRBD1, 5 bases. The CDR3 has 14 amino acids. Trimming removed 3 bases at V and 3 bases at J, with 9 bases between. From germline, CDR1 is MGHDK and CDR2 SYGVNS.

There are a few counts of this clone. The same CDR3 can be traced to other DNA sequences in this sample. The chain links TRBV19 to TRBJ2-1; unclear D gene. The CDR3 is made up of 15 amino acids. Germline CDR1 and CDR2: LNHDA and SQIVND (reference sequence). Trimming took 0 bases from V and 4 from J, leaving 10 bases between them. The CDR3 DNA is TGTGCCAGTAGTATAGATCGAGGTAGTTACAATGAGCAGTTCTTC. Amino acid sequence: CASSIDRGSYNEQFF.

The chain uses TRBV5-6 and TRBJ2-2; the match to TRBD1 covers 7 bases. Trimming took 2 bases from V and 5 from J; bases not matched to a gene: 3. Germline V lookup: CDR1 SGHDT, CDR2 YYEEEE. The CDR3 is 14 residues long. For the CDR3, the DNA is TGTGCCAGCAGCTTTCGGGACAGAACCGGGGAGCTGTTTTTT. Translated, it gives CASSFRDRTGELFF.

This clone appeared a few times. The chain recombines TRBV18 with TRBJ1-5; D is unclear. Trimming pared 3 bases from V and 5 bases from J, leaving 14 bases between. The CDR3 extends over 15 amino acids. Germline assignment: CDR1 KGHSH and CDR2 LQKENI. The CDR3 here is CASSPEFGPDQPQHF. The CDR3 nucleotides are TGTGCCAGCTCACCCGAATTTGGGCCCGATCAGCCCCAGCATTTT.

With regard to this clone: Other DNA sequences of this sample code for an identical CDR3. The V and J genes are TRBV30 and TRBJ1-2; possibly TRBD1 for D (5 bases). V was clipped by 5 bases and J by 4 bases, with 8 bases between them. This CDR3 spans 11 amino acids. CDR1 and CDR2 from the germline V gene are GTSNPN and SVGIG (reference sequence). CDR3 region: CAWSTAYGYTF. CDR3 in DNA: TGTGCCTGGTCGACAGCCTATGGCTACACCTTC.

Regarding this clone: This is likely a read error, given that the CDR3 carries no conserved phenylalanine or tryptophan at its end. V and J are TRBV7-7 and TRBJ2-7, with D possibly being TRBD1 (5 bases). Per germline, CDR1 SSHAT and CDR2 FNYEAQ (reference sequence). V was shortened by 5 bases and J by 2 bases, with 16 bases between the two germline ends. There are 15 residues in the CDR3. CDR3 protein: CASSLRAGSAYEQYL. CDR3 DNA: TGTGCCAGCAGCCTTCGCGCAGGGTCAGCCTACGAGCAGTACCTC.

The gene calls are TRBV5-1 and TRBJ1-4; D uncertain. V lost 2 bases to trimming and J lost 0 bases, with 5 bases between them. Germline CDR1 reads SGHRS; CDR2 reads YFSETQ. The CDR3 extends over 14 amino acids. Written as DNA, the CDR3 is TGCGCCAGCAGCTTCGACGCAACTAATGAAAAACTGTTTTTT. Its translation: CASSFDATNEKLFF.

The chain carries TRBV6-6 and TRBJ1-2, with 11 nucleotides matching TRBD1. The CDR3 is made up of 13 amino acids. V was pared by 7 bases and J by 9 bases, with 7 bases of the junction left unmatched. Germline values: CDR1 MNHNY, CDR2 SVGAGI (reference sequence). This chain's CDR3 is CASTDRGQLSYTF. The CDR3 DNA is TGTGCCAGCACGGACAGGGGGCAGTTGAGCTACACCTTC.

This clone was observed at least ten times. This chain's CDR3 is CASSAPTENTEAFF. In DNA, the CDR3 is TGCGCCAGCAGCGCCCCGACAGAAAACACTGAAGCTTTCTTT. This chain joins TRBV4-1 and TRBJ1-1, with D possibly matching TRBD1 (5 bases). The CDR3 runs 14 residues. Germline CDR1 and CDR2: MGHRA and YSYEKL. Trimming cost V 5 bases and J 2 bases, with 12 bases left between them.

The V call is TRBV29-1, the J call TRBJ2-7; 8 nucleotides line up with TRBD1. The V segment lost 7 bases and the J segment 1 base; nucleotides outside the gene matches: 6. CDR1 and CDR2 (germline): SQVTM, ANQGSEA. CDR3 length: 13 amino acids. The CDR3 nucleotides read TGCAGCGCAACCGGGACAGGTTCCTACGAGCAGTACTTC. Translation gives CSATGTGSYEQYF.

The rearrangement joins TRBV4-3 to TRBJ1-5; perhaps TRBD1 as D (6 bases). The CDR3 contains 15 residues. Germline assignment: CDR1 LGHNA and CDR2 YSLEER. Between the trimmed V and J ends, which lost 0 bases and 1 base, there was a span of 7 bases. This CDR3 reads CASSQDRGSNQPQHF. CDR3 DNA: TGCGCCAGCAGCCAAGACAGGGGAAGCAATCAGCCCCAGCATTTT.

The chain is built from TRBV19 and TRBJ2-7; either TRBD1 or TRBD2 may supply D (5 bases each). The CDR3 length is 14 residues. Trimming stripped 3 bases from V and 3 bases from J, with 12 bases between. Germline V CDR1 and CDR2: LNHDA, SQIVND (reference sequence). The CDR3 sequence is CASSIGAGLYEQYF. For the CDR3, the DNA is TGTGCCAGTAGTATCGGGGCAGGGCTCTACGAGCAGTACTTC. Looking up the rest from reference TRBV19 and TRBJ2-7 gives the full variable domain: DGGITQSPKYLFRKEGQNVTLSCEQNLNHDAMYWYRQDPGQGLRLIYYSQIVNDFQKGDIAEGYSVSREKKESFPLTVTSAQKNPTAFYLCASSIGAGLYEQYFGPGTRLTVT.

J is TRBJ2-7 and V is TRBV9; 10 bases match TRBD1. Looked up from germline, CDR1 is SGDLS and CDR2 is YYNGEE. V was clipped by 3 bases and J by 6 bases; unmatched bases: 6. This CDR3 spans 14 amino acids. The CDR3 coding sequence is TGTGCCAGCAGCGGAGGACAGGGGGTTGGCGAGCAGTACTTC. Amino acids: CASSGGQGVGEQYF.

The table lists this clone with a few counts. The genes are TRBV19 and TRBJ2-6, with 7 nucleotides matching TRBD1. Germline CDR1 reads LNHDA; CDR2 reads SQIVND (reference sequence). This CDR3 contains 18 residues. Trimming cost V 7 bases and J 2 bases; bases outside gene matches: 14. CDR3 protein: CASTQKTGFFAGANVLTF. The DNA of the CDR3 is TGTGCCAGTACTCAGAAGACAGGGTTCTTTGCTGGGGCCAACGTCCTGACTTTC.

J is TRBJ1-1 and V is TRBV19; D is perhaps TRBD1 (5 bases). The V end lost 10 bases, the J end lost 4 bases, and 19 bases lay between the germline ends. CDR1 and CDR2 (germline): LNHDA, SQIVND (reference sequence). This CDR3 has 14 residues. CDR3 DNA sequence: TGTGCCACCCACCCGGGGGACCGAGGCACTGAAGCTTTCTTT. Translation: CATHPGDRGTEAFF.

This rearrangement joins TRBV19 to TRBJ1-2; 7 bases are shared with TRBD1. J lost 10 bases, V lost 8 bases, and 10 bases had no gene match. CDR3 length: 12 amino acids. Germline-derived CDR1 and CDR2 are LNHDA and SQIVND (reference sequence). The CDR3 protein is CASGYKQGFYTF. The CDR3 coding sequence is TGTGCCAGTGGATATAAACAGGGGTTCTACACCTTC. The full variable domain, with the rest looked up from reference TRBV19 and TRBJ1-2, is DGGITQSPKYLFRKEGQNVTLSCEQNLNHDAMYWYRQDPGQGLRLIYYSQIVNDFQKGDIAEGYSVSREKKESFPLTVTSAQKNPTAFYLCASGYKQGFYTFGSGTRLTVV.

This CDR3 is CASSALPPGAKNIQYF. CDR3 bases: TGTGCCAGCAGCGCCCTCCCCCCCGGGGCCAAAAACATTCAGTACTTC. The J gene is TRBJ2-4, the V gene TRBV2; D unresolved. The CDR3 covers 16 residues. CDR1 is SNHLY and CDR2 is FYNNEI in the germline V gene. The V end was cut by 6 bases, the J end by 1 base, with 16 bases between.

The chain combines TRBV29-1 with TRBJ1-1, with no clear D. From germline, CDR1 is SQVTM and CDR2 ANQGSEA. The CDR3 is 14 residues long. With 4 bases removed from V and 4 bases from J, the gap between germline ends came to 16 bases. The CDR3 is CSVGGEWEGTEAFF. The CDR3 DNA is TGCAGCGTTGGAGGTGAGTGGGAGGGCACTGAAGCTTTCTTT. Together with reference TRBV29-1 and TRBJ1-1, the CDR3 gives the full variable domain: SAVISQKPSRDICQRGTSLTIQCQVDSQVTMMFWYRQQPGQSLTLIATANQGSEATYESGFVIDKFPISRPNLTFSTLTVSNMSPEDSSIYLCSVGGEWEGTEAFFGQGTRLTVV.

This chain connects TRBV27 to TRBJ1-1, with D uncertain. This CDR3 has 14 residues. Germline V gene sequence: CDR1 MNHEY, CDR2 SMNVEV (reference sequence). V lost 8 bases and J 12 bases, leaving 25 bases between the germline ends. The CDR3 spells CASGWPTAAKTTFF. For the CDR3, the DNA is TGTGCCAGCGGCTGGCCGACCGCAGCGAAGACAACTTTCTTT.

The chain joins TRBV19 to TRBJ1-5; D not resolved. This CDR3 has 15 residues. V was clipped by 4 bases and J by 0 bases, with 10 bases between them. Germline V CDR1 and CDR2: LNHDA, SQIVND (reference sequence). As DNA, the CDR3 is TGTGCCAGTAGTACTGTTGGTGATAGCAATCAGCCCCAGCATTTT. Translated, it gives CASSTVGDSNQPQHF.

This clone was seen a few times. The V gene is TRBV2, the J gene TRBJ2-7; a possible D gene is TRBD2 (6 bases). The V end lost 10 bases, the J end lost 0 bases, and 13 bases lay between the germline ends. The germline CDR1 and CDR2 sequences are SNHLY and FYNNEI. There are 13 residues in the CDR3. CDR3 sequence reads: CATSRDFSYEQYF. The CDR3 region has the DNA TGTGCCACTAGCAGGGACTTCTCCTACGAGCAGTACTTC.